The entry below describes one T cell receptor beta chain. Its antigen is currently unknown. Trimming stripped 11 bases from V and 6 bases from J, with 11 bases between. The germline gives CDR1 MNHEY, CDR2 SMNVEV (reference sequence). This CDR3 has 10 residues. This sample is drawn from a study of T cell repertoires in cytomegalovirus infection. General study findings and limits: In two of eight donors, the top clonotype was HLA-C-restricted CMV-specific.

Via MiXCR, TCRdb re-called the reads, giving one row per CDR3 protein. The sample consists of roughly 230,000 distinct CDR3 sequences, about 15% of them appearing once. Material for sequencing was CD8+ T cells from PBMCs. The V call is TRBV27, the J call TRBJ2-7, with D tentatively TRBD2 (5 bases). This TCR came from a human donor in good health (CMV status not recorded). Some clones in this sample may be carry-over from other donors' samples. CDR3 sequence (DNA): TGTGCCGTCGGGCGGGTCGAGCAGTACTTC. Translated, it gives CAVGRVEQYF.